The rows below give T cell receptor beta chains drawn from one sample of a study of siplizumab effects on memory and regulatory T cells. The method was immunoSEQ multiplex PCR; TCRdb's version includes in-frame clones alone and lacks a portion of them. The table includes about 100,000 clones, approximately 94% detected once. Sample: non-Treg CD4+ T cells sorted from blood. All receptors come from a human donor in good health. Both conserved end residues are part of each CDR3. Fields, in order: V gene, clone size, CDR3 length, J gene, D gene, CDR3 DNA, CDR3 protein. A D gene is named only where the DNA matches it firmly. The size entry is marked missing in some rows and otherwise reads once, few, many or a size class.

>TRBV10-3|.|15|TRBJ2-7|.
TGTGCCATCAGTGACTTACGGGTGACGGTGTACGAGCAGTACTTC
CAISDLRVTVYEQYF
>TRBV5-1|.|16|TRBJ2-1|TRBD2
TGCGCCAGCAGCTTAGAACCGGGACTAGCGTGGAATGAGCAGTTCTTC
CASSLEPGLAWNEQFF
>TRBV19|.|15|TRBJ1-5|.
TGTGCCAGTAGTATATCAGCTTCGGGCAATCAGCCCCAGCATTTT
CASSISASGNQPQHF
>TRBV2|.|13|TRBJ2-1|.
TGTGCCAGCAGTGAAGCCAGGCAGCCAGCAGAGTTCTTC
CASSEARQPAEFF
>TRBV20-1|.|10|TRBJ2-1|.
TGCAGTCCAAACTTCAATGAGCAGTTCTTC
CSPNFNEQFF
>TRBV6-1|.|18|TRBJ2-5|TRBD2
TGTGCCAGCAGTGAAGTGGGACTAGCGGGAGGGGGACAAGAGACCCAGTACTTC
CASSEVGLAGGGQETQYF
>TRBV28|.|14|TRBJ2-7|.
TGTGCCAGCAGTCAACCTGGGACTGTCTACGAGCAGTACTTC
CASSQPGTVYEQYF
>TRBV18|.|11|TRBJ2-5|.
TGTGCCAGCTCAGCCCAAGAGACCCAGTACTTC
CASSAQETQYF
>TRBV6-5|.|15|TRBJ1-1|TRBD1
TGTGCCAGCAGTTTGCAGGGGGGCGGTTACACTGAAGCTTTCTTT
CASSLQGGGYTEAFF
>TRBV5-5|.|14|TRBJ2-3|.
TGTGCCAGCAGCTCAGGGGATAGCACAGATACGCAGTATTTT
CASSSGDSTDTQYF
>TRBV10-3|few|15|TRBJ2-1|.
TGTGCCATCGGCTCACGGTCGGGAACGTACAATGAGCAGTTCTTC
CAIGSRSGTYNEQFF
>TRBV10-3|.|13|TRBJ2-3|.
TGTGCCATCGGAGAGGCTGGCACAGATACGCAGTATTTT
CAIGEAGTDTQYF
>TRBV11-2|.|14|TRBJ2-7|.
TGTGCCAGCAGCTTAGATAGGACTACCCCCGAGCAGTACTTC
CASSLDRTTPEQYF
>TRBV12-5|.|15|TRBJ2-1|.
TGTGCTAGTGGTTCGGGGGACTCTATGGGCGATGAGCAGTTCTTC
CASGSGDSMGDEQFF
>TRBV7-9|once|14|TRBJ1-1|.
TGTGCCAGCAGCTTACAGGGTCCGAACACTGAAGCTTTCTTT
CASSLQGPNTEAFF
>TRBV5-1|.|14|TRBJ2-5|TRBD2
TGCGCCAGCAAAATAGAAAGCGGGAGGGCGACCCAGTACTTC
CASKIESGRATQYF
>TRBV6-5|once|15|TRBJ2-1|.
TGTGCCAGCAGCTTGAAGACGGGAGGGGGCAGTGAGCAGTTCTTC
CASSLKTGGGSEQFF
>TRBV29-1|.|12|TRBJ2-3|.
TGCAGCGTTGAGGCAGACACAGATACGCAGTATTTT
CSVEADTDTQYF
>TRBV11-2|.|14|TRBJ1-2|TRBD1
TGTGCCAGCAGTCCAACAGGGGGCCCTGGTGGCTACACCTTC
CASSPTGGPGGYTF
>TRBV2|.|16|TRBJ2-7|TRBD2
TGTGCCAAAACGACCGGGACTAGCGGGAGGCCCTACGAGCAGTACTTC
CAKTTGTSGRPYEQYF
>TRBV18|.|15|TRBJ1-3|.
TGTGCCAGCTCACCATGGACAGTCTCTGGAAACACCATATATTTT
CASSPWTVSGNTIYF
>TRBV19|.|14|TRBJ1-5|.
TGTGCCAGTAGTATAGGGGAGGCTCATCAGCCCCAGCATTTT
CASSIGEAHQPQHF
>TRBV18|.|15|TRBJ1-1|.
TGTGCCAGCTCACTTCGACCGATGAGGGACACTGAAGCTTTCTTT
CASSLRPMRDTEAFF
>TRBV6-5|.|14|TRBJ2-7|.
TGTGCCAGCAGTTACTCGGCAGACTCCTACGAGCAGTACTTC
CASSYSADSYEQYF
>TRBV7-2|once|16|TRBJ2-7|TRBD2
TGTGCCAGCAGCCGAGTCGGGAGGCTCAGCTCCTACGAGCAGTACTTC
CASSRVGRLSSYEQYF
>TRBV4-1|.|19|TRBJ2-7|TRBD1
TGCGCCAGCAGCCAGGAACATATTAAGCCCGGGACAGGGGTTCACGAGCAGTACTTC
CASSQEHIKPGTGVHEQYF
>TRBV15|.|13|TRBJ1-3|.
TGTGCCTCTCGCCTCATGGCTGGAAACACCATATATTTT
CASRLMAGNTIYF
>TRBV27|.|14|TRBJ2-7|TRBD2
TGTGCCAGCAACGTAAGCGGGGGACCCTACGAGCAGTACTTC
CASNVSGGPYEQYF
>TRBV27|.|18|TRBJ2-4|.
TGTGCCAGCAGTTTAGGGGCCCCCAGGACCCTAGCCAAAAACATTCAGTACTTC
CASSLGAPRTLAKNIQYF
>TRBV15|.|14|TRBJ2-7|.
TGTGCCACCAGCAGAGACAGAAACTCCTACGAGCAGTACTTC
CATSRDRNSYEQYF
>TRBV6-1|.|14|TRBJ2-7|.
TGTGCCAGCACTATTGGCCGTTGGCAGGACGAGCAGTACTTC
CASTIGRWQDEQYF
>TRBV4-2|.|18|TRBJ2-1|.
TGTGCCAGCAGCCAAGAAACCAACAGGGCGGACCTATTCAATGAGCAGTTCTTC
CASSQETNRADLFNEQFF
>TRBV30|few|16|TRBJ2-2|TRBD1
TGTGCCTGGAGTATTCCCGGGACAGAGAACACCGGGGAGCTGTTTTTT
CAWSIPGTENTGELFF
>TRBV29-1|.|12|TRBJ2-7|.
TGCAGCGTTGTGGTAGCGGCGTACGAGCAGTACTTC
CSVVVAAYEQYF
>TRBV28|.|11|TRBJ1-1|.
TGTGCCAGTTATTCAGGAACTGAAGCTTTCTTT
CASYSGTEAFF
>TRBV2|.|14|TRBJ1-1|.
TGTGCCAGCAGTGTTGGGCTCCTGAACACTGAAGCTTTCTTT
CASSVGLLNTEAFF
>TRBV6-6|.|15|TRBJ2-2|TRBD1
TGTGCCAGCAGTAGGGACAGTCCGAACACCGGGGAGCTGTTTTTT
CASSRDSPNTGELFF
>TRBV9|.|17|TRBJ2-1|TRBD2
TGTGCCAGCAGCGTTGCACCGGGACTAGCGGCTTCTTCGGAGCAGTTCTTC
CASSVAPGLAASSEQFF
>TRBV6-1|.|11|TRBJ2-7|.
TGTGCCAGCAGATCCACTTACGAGCAGTACTTC
CASRSTYEQYF
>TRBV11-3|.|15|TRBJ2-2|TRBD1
TGTGCCAGCAGCCCGGGACAGGGGAACACCGGGGAGCTGTTTTTT
CASSPGQGNTGELFF
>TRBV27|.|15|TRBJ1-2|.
TGTGCCAGCACCCCCCTTGCGGGGTACTGGAGTGGCTACACCTTC
CASTPLAGYWSGYTF
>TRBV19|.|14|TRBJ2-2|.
TGTGCCAGTAGTATGAGTATGGACACCGGGGAGCTGTTTTTT
CASSMSMDTGELFF